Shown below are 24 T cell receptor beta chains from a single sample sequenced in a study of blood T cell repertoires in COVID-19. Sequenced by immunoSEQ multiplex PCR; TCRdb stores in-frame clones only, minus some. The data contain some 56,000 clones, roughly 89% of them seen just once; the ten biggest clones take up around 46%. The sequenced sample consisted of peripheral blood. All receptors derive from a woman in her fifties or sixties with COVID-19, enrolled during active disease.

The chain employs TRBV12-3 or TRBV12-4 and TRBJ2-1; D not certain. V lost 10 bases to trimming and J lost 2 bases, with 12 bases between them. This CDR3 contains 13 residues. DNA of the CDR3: TGTGCCACCGTGTACGGTCCCTACAATGAGCAGTTCTTC. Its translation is CATVYGPYNEQFF.

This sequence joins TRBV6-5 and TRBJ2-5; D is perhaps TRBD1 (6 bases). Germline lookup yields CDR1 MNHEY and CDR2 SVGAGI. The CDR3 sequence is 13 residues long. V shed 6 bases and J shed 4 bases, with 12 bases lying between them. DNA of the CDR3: TGTGCCAGCAGACTACGAGGGGGAGAGACCCAGTACTTC. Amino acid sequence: CASRLRGGETQYF.

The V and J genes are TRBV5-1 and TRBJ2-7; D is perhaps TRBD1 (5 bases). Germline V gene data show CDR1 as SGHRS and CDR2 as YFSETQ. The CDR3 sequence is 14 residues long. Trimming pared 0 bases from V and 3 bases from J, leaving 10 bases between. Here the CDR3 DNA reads TGCGCCAGCAGCTTGGAATTAACAGGCTACGAGCAGTACTTC. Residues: CASSLELTGYEQYF.

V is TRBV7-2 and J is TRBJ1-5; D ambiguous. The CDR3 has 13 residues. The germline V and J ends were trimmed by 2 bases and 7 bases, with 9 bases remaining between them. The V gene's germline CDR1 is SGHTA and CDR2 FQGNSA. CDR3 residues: CASSLTGQQPQHF. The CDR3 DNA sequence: TGTGCCAGCAGCTTAACTGGGCAGCAGCCCCAGCATTTT.

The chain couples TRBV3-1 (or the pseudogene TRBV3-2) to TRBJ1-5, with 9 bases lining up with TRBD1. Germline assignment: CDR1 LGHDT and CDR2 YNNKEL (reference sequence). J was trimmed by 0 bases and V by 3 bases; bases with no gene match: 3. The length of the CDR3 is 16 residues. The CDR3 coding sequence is TGTGCCAGCAGCCACGGGACAGGGCTTAGCAATCAGCCCCAGCATTTT. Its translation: CASSHGTGLSNQPQHF.

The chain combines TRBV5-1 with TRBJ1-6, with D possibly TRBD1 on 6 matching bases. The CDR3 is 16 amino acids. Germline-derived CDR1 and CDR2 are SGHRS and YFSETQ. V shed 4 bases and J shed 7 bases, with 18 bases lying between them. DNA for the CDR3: TGCGCCAGCAGCCCGCAGGGGAGCCAGGGAAATTCACCCCTCCACTTT. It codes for CASSPQGSQGNSPLHF.

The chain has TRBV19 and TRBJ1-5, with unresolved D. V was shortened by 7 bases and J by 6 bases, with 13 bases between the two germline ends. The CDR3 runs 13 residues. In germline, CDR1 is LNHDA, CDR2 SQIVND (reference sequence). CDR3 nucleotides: TGTGCCAGTATCCCGGGGTGGGGTCAGCCCCAGCATTTT. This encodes CASIPGWGQPQHF.

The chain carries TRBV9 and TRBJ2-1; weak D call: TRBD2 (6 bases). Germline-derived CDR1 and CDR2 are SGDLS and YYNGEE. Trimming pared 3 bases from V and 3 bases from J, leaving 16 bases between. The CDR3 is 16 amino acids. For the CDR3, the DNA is TGTGCCAGCAGCGCCGTTTCTAGCGCCCACTACAATGAGCAGTTCTTC. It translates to CASSAVSSAHYNEQFF.

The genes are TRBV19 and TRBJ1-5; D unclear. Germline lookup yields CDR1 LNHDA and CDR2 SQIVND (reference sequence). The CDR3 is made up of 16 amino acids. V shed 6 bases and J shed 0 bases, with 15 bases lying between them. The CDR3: CASSRSRHFSNQPQHF. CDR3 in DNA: TGTGCCAGTAGCCGCTCTCGACACTTTAGCAATCAGCCCCAGCATTTT.

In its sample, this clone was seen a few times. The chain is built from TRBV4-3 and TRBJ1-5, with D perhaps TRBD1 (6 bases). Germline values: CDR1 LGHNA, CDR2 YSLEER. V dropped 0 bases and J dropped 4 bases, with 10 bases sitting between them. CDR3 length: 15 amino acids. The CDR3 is CASSQDGGANQPQHF. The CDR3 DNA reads TGCGCCAGCAGCCAAGATGGGGGGGCGAATCAGCCCCAGCATTTT.

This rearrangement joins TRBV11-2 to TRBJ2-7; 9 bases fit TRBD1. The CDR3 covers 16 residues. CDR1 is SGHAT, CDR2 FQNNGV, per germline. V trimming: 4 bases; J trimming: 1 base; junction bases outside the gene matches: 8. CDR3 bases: TGTGCCAGCAGCTCGCAGGGGGGACAGGGATCCTACGAGCAGTACTTC. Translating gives CASSSQGGQGSYEQYF.

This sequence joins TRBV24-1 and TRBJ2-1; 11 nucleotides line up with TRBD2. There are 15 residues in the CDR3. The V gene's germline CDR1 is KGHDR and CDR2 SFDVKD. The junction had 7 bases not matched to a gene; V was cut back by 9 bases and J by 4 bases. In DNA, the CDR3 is TGTGCCACCGAGTCTAGCGGGAGGAAATACAATGAGCAGTTCTTC. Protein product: CATESSGRKYNEQFF.

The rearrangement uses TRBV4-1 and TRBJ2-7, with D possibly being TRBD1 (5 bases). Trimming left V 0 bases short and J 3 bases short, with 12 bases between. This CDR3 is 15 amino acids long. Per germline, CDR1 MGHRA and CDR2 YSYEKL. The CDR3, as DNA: TGCGCCAGCAGCCAAGACCAGGGCCAGTTCTACGAGCAGTACTTC. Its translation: CASSQDQGQFYEQYF.

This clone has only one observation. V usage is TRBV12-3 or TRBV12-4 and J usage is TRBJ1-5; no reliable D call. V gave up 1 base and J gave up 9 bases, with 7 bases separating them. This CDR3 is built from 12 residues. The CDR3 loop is CASSLVGGPQHF. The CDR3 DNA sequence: TGTGCCAGCAGTTTAGTGGGAGGGCCCCAGCATTTT.

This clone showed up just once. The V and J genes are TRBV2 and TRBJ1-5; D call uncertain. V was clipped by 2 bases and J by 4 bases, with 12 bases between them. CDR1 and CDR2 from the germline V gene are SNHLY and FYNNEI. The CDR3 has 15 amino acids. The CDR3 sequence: CASSEFGYGNQPQHF. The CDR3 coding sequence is TGTGCCAGCAGTGAATTTGGTTACGGTAATCAGCCCCAGCATTTT.

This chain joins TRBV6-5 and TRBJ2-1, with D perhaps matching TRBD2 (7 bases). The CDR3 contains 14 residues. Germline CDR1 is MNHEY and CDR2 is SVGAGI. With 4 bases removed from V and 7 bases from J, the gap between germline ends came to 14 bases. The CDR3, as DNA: TGTGCCAGCAGTTTTGGAGGGGGGGGAAATGAGCAGTTCTTC. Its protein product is CASSFGGGGNEQFF.

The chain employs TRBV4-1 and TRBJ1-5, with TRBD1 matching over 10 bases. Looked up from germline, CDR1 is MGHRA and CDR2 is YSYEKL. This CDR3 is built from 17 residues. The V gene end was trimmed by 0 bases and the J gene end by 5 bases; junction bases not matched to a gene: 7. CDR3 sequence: CASSQDSGQGKYQPQHF. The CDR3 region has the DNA TGCGCCAGCAGCCAAGATTCGGGACAGGGGAAATATCAGCCCCAGCATTTT.

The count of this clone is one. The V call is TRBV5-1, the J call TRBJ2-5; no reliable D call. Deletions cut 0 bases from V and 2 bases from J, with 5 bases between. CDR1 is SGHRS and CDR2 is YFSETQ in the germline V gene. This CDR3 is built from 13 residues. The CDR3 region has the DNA TGCGCCAGCAGCTTGGTGCTACAAGAGACCCAGTACTTC. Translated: CASSLVLQETQYF.

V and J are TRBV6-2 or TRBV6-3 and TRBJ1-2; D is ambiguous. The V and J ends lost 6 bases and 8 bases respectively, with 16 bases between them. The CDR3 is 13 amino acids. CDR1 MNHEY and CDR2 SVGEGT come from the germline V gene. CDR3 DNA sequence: TGTGCCAGCAGCCGCGCCTCAGTCGGGGGCTACACCTTC. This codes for CASSRASVGGYTF.

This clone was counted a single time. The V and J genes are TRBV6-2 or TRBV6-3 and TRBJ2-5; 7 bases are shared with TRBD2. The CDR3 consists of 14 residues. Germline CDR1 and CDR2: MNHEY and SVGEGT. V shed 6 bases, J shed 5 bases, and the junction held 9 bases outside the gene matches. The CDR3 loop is CASSPGLVSETQYF. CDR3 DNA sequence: TGTGCCAGCAGCCCTGGACTAGTATCTGAGACCCAGTACTTC.

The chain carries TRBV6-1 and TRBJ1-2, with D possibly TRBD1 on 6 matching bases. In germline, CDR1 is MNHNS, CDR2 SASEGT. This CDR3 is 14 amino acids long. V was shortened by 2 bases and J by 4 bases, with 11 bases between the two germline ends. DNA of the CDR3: TGTGCCAGCAGTGAAAATGGACAGTCCTATGGCTACACCTTC. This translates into CASSENGQSYGYTF.

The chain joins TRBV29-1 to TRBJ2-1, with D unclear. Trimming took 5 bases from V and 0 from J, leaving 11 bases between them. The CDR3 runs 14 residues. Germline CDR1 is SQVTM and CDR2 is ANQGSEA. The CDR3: CSVPPRSSYNEQFF. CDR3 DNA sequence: TGCAGCGTTCCTCCTCGCAGCTCCTACAATGAGCAGTTCTTC.

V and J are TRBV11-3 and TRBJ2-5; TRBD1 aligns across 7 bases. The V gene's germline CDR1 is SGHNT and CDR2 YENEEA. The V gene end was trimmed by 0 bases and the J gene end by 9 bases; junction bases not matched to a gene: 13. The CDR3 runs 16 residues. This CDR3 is CASSLERQGGVEAQYF. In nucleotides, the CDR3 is TGTGCCAGCAGCTTAGAAAGACAGGGTGGGGTTGAAGCCCAGTACTTC.

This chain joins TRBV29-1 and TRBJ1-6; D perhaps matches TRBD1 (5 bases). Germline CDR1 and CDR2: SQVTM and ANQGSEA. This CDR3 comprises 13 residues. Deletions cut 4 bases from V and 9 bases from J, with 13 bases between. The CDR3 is CSVGLGEGSPLHF. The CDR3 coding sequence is TGCAGCGTTGGTTTAGGGGAGGGTTCACCCCTCCACTTT.